This T cell receptor beta chain came from a study of monozygotic twins with inflammatory bowel disease. Regarding the study as a whole: Lower TCRbeta diversity (inverse Simpson) was seen in IBD patients than in healthy co-twins. Versus healthy twins, IBD patients showed fewer clonotypes shared with others, especially with disease activity.

CDR3 length equals 12 residues. Per germline, CDR1 SGHTA and CDR2 FQGNSA. As to this clonotype: The antigen is not known.

TCRdb reprocessed the 5' RACE reads and reports one entry per CDR3 protein, with no DNA. This table holds fewer than 550,000 distinct CDR3 sequences. Sequencing was performed on blood. The chain recombines TRBV7-2 with TRBJ2-7; TCRdb picks TRBD2, but there is no DNA to check that call. This TCR was recovered from a human donor with ulcerative colitis or Crohn's disease, or a healthy co-twin of an affected twin (not recorded which). The CDR3 loop reads CASSHGLAEQYF.